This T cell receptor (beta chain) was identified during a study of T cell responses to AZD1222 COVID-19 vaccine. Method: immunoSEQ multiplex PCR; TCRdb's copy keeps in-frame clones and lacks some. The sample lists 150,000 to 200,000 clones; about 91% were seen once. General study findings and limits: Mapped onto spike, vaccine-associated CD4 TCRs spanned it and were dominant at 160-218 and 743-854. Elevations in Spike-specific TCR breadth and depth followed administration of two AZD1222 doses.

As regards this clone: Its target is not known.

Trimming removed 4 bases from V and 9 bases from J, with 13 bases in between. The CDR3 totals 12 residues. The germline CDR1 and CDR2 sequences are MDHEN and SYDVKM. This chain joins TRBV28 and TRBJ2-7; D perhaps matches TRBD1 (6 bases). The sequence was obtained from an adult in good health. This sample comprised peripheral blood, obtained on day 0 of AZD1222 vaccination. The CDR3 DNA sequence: TGTGCCAGCAGTTCAAACCCGACAGGGCAGTACTTC. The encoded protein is CASSSNPTGQYF.